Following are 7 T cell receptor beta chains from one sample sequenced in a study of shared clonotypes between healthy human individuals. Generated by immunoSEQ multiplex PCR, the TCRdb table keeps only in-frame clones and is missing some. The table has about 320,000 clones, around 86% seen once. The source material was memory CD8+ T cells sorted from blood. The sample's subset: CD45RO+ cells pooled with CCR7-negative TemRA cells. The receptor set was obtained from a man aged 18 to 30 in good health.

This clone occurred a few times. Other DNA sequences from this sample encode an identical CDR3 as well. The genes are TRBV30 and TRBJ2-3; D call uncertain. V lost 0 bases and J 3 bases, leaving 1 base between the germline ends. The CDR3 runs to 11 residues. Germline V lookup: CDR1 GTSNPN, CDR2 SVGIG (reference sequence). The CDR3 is CAWSVTDTQYF. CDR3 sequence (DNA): TGTGCCTGGAGTGTAACAGATACGCAGTATTTT.

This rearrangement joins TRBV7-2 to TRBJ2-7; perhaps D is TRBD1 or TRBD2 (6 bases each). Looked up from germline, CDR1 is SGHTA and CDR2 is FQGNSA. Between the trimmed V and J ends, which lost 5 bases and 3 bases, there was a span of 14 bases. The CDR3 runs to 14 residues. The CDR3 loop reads CASSHGRGLYEQYF. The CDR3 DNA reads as TGTGCCAGCAGCCACGGACGGGGGCTCTACGAGCAGTACTTC.

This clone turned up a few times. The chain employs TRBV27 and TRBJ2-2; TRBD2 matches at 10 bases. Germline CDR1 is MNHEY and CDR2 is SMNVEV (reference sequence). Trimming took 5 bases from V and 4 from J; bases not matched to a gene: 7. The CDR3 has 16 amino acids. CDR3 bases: TGTGCCAGCAGTAAAGCGGGGGGGCCGGGCACCGGGGAGCTGTTTTTT. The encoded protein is CASSKAGGPGTGELFF.

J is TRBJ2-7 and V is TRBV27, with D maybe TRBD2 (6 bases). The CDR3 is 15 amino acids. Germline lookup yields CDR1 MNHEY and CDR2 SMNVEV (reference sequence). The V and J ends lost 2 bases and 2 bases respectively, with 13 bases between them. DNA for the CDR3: TGTGCCAGCAGTTTAGAAGGGACTCATCCCTACGAGCAGTACTTC. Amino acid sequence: CASSLEGTHPYEQYF.

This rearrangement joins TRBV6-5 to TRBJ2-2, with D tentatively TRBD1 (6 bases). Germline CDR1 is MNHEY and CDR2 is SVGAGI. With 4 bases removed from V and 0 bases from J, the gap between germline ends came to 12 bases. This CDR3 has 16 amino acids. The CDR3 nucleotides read TGTGCCAGCAGTTTCTCCCGGACAGCGAACACCGGGGAGCTGTTTTTT. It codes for CASSFSRTANTGELFF.

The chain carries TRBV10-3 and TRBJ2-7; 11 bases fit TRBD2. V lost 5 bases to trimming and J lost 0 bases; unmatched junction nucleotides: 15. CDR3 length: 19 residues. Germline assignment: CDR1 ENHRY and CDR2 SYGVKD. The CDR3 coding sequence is TGTGCCATCAGTTGGAGGGACGGAGGACTAGCGGGTAGCTCCTACGAGCAGTACTTC. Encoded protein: CAISWRDGGLAGSSYEQYF.

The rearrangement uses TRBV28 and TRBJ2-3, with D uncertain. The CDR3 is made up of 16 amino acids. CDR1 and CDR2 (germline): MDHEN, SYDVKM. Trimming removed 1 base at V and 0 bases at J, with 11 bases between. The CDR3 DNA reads TGTGCCAGCAGTTTATTTGGGTCTGGAAGCACAGATACGCAGTATTTT. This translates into CASSLFGSGSTDTQYF.